This T cell receptor beta chain was captured in a study of cytomegalovirus exposure and HLA in healthy donors. Clones were sequenced by immunoSEQ multiplex PCR, and TCRdb holds only the in-frame ones, with some missing. The repertoire holds about 330,000 clones, with around 87% as singletons. The sequenced sample was PBMCs. This TCR came from a woman in her 30s in good health and CMV-seropositive.

The CDR3 DNA follows: TGTGCCAGCAGCCCGGAGACCCCCAATGAGCAGTTCTTC. Translating gives CASSPETPNEQFF. The chain carries TRBV9 and TRBJ2-1; D gene uncertain. The CDR3 consists of 13 residues. Germline CDR1 and CDR2: SGDLS and YYNGEE. Trimming removed 4 bases at V and 6 bases at J, with 11 bases between. Complete variable domain (other parts from reference TRBV9 and TRBJ2-1): DSGVTQTPKHLITATGQRVTLRCSPRSGDLSVYWYQQSLDQGLQFLIQYYNGEERAKGNILERFSAQQFPDLHSELNLSSLELGDSALYFCASSPETPNEQFFGPGTRLTVL.